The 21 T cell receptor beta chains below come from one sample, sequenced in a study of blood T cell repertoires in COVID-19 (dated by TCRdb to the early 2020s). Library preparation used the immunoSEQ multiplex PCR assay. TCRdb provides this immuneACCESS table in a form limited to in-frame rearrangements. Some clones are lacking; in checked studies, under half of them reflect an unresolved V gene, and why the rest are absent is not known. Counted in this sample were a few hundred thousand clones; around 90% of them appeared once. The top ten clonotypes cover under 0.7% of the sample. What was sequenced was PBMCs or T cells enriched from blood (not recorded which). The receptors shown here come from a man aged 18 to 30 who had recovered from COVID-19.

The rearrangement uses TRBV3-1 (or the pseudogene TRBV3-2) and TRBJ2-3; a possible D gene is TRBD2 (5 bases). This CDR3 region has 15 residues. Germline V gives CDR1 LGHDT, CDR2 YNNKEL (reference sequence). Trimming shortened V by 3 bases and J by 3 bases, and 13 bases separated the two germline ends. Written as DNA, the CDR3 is TGTGCCAGCAGCCAGTTTAGCGTCTCTACAGATACGCAGTATTTT. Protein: CASSQFSVSTDTQYF.

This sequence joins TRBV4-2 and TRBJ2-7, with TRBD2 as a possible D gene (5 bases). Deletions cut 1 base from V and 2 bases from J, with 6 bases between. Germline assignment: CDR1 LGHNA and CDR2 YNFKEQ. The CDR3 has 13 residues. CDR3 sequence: CASSQGGPYEQYF. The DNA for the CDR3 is TGTGCCAGCAGCCAAGGAGGGCCCTACGAGCAGTACTTC.

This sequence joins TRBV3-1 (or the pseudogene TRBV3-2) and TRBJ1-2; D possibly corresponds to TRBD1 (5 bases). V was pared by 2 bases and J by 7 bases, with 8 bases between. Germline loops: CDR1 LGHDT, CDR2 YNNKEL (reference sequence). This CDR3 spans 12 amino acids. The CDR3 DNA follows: TGTGCCAGCAGCCAATCAGGGTCTGGCTACACCTTC. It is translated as CASSQSGSGYTF.

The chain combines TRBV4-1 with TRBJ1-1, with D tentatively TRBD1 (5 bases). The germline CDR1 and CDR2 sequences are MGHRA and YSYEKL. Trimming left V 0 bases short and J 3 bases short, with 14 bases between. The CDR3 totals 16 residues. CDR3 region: CASSQEEFGGDTEAFF. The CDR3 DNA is TGCGCCAGCAGCCAAGAAGAGTTTGGAGGGGACACTGAAGCTTTCTTT.

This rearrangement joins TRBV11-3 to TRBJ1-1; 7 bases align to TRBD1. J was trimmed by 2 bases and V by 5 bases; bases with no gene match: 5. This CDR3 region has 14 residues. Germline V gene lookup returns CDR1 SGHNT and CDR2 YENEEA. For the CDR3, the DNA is TGTGCCAGCAGCCCGGGACAGCTCAACACTGAAGCTTTCTTT. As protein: CASSPGQLNTEAFF.

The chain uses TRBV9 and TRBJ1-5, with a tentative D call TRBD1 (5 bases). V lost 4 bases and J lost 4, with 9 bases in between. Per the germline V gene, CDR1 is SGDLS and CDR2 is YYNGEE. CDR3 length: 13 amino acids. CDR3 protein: CASSQGPNQPQHF. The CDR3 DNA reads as TGTGCCAGCAGCCAGGGTCCTAATCAGCCCCAGCATTTT.

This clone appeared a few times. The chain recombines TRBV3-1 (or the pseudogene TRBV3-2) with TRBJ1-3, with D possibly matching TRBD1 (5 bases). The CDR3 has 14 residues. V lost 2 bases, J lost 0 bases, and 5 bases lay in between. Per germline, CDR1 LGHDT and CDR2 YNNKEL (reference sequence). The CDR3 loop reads CASSQRGSGNTIYF. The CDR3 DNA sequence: TGTGCCAGCAGCCAAAGGGGCTCTGGAAACACCATATATTTT.

The CDR3 loop reads CASSYSYAQGTYGYTF. CDR3 bases: TGTGCCAGCAGTTACTCGTATGCACAGGGGACCTATGGCTACACCTTC. V and J are TRBV6-5 and TRBJ1-2; TRBD1 matches at 7 bases. This CDR3 region has 16 residues. The trim removed 0 bases at V and 4 bases at J, leaving 8 bases unmatched. CDR1 is MNHEY, CDR2 SVGAGI, per germline.

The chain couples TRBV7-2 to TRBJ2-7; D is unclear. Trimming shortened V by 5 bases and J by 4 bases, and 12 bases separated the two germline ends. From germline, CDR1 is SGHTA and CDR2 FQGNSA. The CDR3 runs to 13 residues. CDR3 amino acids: CASSRDWVYEQYF. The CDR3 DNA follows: TGTGCCAGCAGCAGAGACTGGGTTTACGAGCAGTACTTC.

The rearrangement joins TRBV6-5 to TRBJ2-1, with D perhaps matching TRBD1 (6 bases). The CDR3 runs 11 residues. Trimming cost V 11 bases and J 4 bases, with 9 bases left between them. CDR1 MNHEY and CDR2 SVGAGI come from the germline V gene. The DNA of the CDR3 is TGTGCCGCAGGGGAATACAATGAGCAGTTCTTC. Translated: CAAGEYNEQFF.

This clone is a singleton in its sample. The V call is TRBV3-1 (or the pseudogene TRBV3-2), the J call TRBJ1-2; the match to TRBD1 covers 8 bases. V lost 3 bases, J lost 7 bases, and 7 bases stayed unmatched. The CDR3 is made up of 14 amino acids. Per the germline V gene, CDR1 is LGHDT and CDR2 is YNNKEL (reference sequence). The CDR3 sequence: CASSHSGQGGGYTF. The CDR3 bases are TGTGCCAGCAGCCATTCTGGACAGGGAGGTGGCTACACCTTC.

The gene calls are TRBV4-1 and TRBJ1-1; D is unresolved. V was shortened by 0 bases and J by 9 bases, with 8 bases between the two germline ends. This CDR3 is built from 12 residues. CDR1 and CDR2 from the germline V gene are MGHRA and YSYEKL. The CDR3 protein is CASSQDGGKAFF. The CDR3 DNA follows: TGCGCCAGCAGCCAAGATGGAGGGAAAGCTTTCTTT.

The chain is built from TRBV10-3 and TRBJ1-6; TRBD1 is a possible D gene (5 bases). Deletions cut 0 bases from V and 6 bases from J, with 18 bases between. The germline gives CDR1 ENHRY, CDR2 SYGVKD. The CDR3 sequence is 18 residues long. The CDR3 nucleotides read TGTGCCATCAGTGAGTCGACCGGCCAGGGATTGGGTAATTCACCCCTCCACTTT. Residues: CAISESTGQGLGNSPLHF.

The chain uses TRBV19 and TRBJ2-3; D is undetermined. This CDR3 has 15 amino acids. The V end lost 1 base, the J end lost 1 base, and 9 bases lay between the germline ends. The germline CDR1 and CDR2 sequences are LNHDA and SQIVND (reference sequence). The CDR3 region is CASSIVARGTDTQYF. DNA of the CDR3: TGTGCCAGTAGTATAGTAGCCCGCGGCACAGATACGCAGTATTTT.

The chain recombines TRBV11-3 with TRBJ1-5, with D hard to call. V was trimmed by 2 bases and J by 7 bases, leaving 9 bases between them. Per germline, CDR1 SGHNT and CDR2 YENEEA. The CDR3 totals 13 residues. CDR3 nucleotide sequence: TGTGCCAGCAGCTTAAGCTTTGAGCAGCCCCAGCATTTT. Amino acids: CASSLSFEQPQHF.

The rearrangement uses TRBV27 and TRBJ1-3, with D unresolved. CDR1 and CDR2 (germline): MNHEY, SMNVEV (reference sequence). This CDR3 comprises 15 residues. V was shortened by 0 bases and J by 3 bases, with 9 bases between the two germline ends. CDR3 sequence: CASSLSSGYGNTIYF. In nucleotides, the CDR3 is TGTGCCAGCAGTTTATCGAGCGGTTATGGAAACACCATATATTTT.

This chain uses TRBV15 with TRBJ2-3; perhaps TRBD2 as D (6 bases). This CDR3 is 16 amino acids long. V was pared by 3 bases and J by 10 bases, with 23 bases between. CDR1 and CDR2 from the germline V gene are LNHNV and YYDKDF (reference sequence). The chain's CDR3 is CATSSVRETNRFAQYF. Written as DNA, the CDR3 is TGTGCCACCAGCAGTGTACGGGAGACTAATAGGTTTGCGCAGTATTTT.

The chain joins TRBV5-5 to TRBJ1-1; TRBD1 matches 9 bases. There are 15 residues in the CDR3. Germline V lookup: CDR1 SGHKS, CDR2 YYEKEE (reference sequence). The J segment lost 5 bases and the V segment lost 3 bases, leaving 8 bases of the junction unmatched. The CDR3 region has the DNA TGTGCCAGCAGCTACGGGACAGGGCATGAAACTGAAGCTTTCTTT. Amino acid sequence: CASSYGTGHETEAFF. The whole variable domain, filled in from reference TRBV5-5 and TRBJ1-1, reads DAGVTQSPTHLIKTRGQQVTLRCSPISGHKSVSWYQQVLGQGPQFIFQYYEKEERGRGNFPDRFSARQFPNYSSELNVNALLLGDSALYLCASSYGTGHETEAFFGQGTRLTVV.

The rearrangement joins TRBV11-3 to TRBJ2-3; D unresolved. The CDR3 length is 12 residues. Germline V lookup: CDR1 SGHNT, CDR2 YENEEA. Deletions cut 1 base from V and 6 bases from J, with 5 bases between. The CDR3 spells CASSLAEDTQYF. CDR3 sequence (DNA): TGTGCCAGCAGCTTAGCGGAGGATACGCAGTATTTT.

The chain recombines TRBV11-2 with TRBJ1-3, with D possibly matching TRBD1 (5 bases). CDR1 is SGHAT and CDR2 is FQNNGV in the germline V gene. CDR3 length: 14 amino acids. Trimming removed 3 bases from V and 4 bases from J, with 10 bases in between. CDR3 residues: CASSFGHLGNTIYF. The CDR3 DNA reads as TGTGCCAGCAGCTTCGGACACCTAGGAAACACCATATATTTT.

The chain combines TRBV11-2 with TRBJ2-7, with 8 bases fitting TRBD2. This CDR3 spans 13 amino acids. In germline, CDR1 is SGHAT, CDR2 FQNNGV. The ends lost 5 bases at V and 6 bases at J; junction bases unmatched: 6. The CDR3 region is CASSGTRGGEQYF. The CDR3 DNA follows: TGTGCCAGCAGCGGGACTAGAGGCGGCGAGCAGTACTTC. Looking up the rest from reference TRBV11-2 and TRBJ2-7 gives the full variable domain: EAGVAQSPRYKIIEKRQSVAFWCNPISGHATLYWYQQILGQGPKLLIQFQNNGVVDDSQLPKDRFSAERLKGVDSTLKIQPAKLEDSAVYLCASSGTRGGEQYFGPGTRLTVT.